The 27 T cell receptor beta chains listed next were all sequenced from one sample in a study of preoperative IRX-2 immunotherapy in early breast cancer. The treatment: preoperative locoregional IRX-2 cytokine immunotherapy. Measured with immunoSEQ multiplex PCR; TCRdb has only the in-frame clones, and not every one. The repertoire holds over a thousand clones, with approximately 63% as singletons. The sample was tumor tissue, taken before IRX-2 immunotherapy. Receptors were obtained from a human donor with breast cancer.

The chain is built from TRBV11-3 and TRBJ2-7; D possibly matches TRBD1 or TRBD2 (5 bases each). Germline values: CDR1 SGHNT, CDR2 YENEEA. V was trimmed by 5 bases and J by 0 bases, leaving 14 bases between them. The CDR3 has 15 amino acids. DNA for the CDR3: TGTGCCAGCAGCCCCGAGGGGTCCTCCTCCTACGAGCAGTACTTC. Translated: CASSPEGSSSYEQYF.

This clone was seen more than once but under ten times. The chain employs TRBV6-8 and TRBJ1-1; TRBD1 agrees at 7 bases. Germline loops: CDR1 MNHGY, CDR2 SAAAGT. The CDR3 has 13 residues. The ends lost 5 bases at V and 4 bases at J; junction bases unmatched: 4. CDR3 coding DNA: TGTGCCAGCAGTGTCGCAGGGGGCACTGAAGCTTTCTTT. This encodes CASSVAGGTEAFF.

The table lists this clone with a few counts. The gene calls are TRBV19 and TRBJ1-1; D may be TRBD1 (5 bases). This CDR3 region has 14 residues. Trimming stripped 7 bases from V and 0 bases from J, with 12 bases between. Germline V lookup: CDR1 LNHDA, CDR2 SQIVND (reference sequence). Here the CDR3 DNA reads TGTGCCAGTACCCTCGCAGGGATGAACACTGAAGCTTTCTTT. Amino acids: CASTLAGMNTEAFF.

The chain couples TRBV5-1 to TRBJ2-2; the D is unclear. Germline assignment: CDR1 SGHRS and CDR2 YFSETQ. This CDR3 has 14 amino acids. Trimming stripped 0 bases from V and 7 bases from J, with 10 bases between. The CDR3 sequence is CASSLGQVGGELFF. As DNA, the CDR3 is TGCGCCAGCAGCTTGGGTCAGGTCGGCGGGGAGCTGTTTTTT.

V and J are TRBV5-1 and TRBJ2-3; D is undetermined. Trimming took off 4 bases at V and 1 base at J, with 13 bases between the two ends. CDR3 size: 15 residues. The germline V gene encodes CDR1 SGHRS and CDR2 YFSETQ. As DNA, the CDR3 is TGCGCCAGCAGCCTGACCTTAACGGGCACAGATACGCAGTATTTT. Amino acid sequence: CASSLTLTGTDTQYF.

The V call is TRBV11-3, the J call TRBJ2-3; 8 positions agree with TRBD2. Germline V CDR1 and CDR2: SGHNT, YENEEA. V lost 1 base to trimming and J lost 5 bases; unmatched junction nucleotides: 11. CDR3 size: 17 residues. The CDR3 region is CASSLGPNGGAGDTQYF. The CDR3 DNA follows: TGTGCCAGCAGCTTAGGCCCGAACGGGGGGGCGGGAGATACGCAGTATTTT.

V and J are TRBV15 and TRBJ1-2; no reliable D call. V lost 0 bases and J 5 bases, leaving 10 bases between the germline ends. CDR1 and CDR2 from the germline V gene are LNHNV and YYDKDF (reference sequence). The CDR3 length is 14 residues. CDR3 in DNA: TGTGCCACCAGCAGAGATCGGACGGGGTATGGCTACACCTTC. Translated: CATSRDRTGYGYTF.

The chain has TRBV11-3 and TRBJ1-1; possible D gene TRBD1, 5 bases. The CDR3 is made up of 14 amino acids. V lost 6 bases and J 2 bases, leaving 13 bases between the germline ends. Looked up from germline, CDR1 is SGHNT and CDR2 is YENEEA. The CDR3 reads CASRYVGGNTEAFF. The CDR3 DNA reads TGTGCCAGCAGATACGTGGGGGGAAACACTGAAGCTTTCTTT.

The V gene is TRBV5-1, the J gene TRBJ2-3; 9 bases align to TRBD1. CDR3 length: 14 amino acids. CDR1 and CDR2 (germline): SGHRS, YFSETQ. The V segment lost 0 bases and the J segment 6 bases; nucleotides outside the gene matches: 2. CDR3 region: CASSLDRGQDTQYF. Here the CDR3 DNA reads TGCGCCAGCAGCTTGGACAGGGGGCAGGATACGCAGTATTTT.

This clone was found a few times. The CDR3 DNA reads as TGTGCCAGCCAGCCCTCAGGGGTTAACACCGGGGAGCTGTTTTTT. Translating it yields CASQPSGVNTGELFF. This sequence joins TRBV6-8 and TRBJ2-2; tentative D call: TRBD1 (6 bases). The CDR3 spans 15 residues. Germline lookup yields CDR1 MNHGY and CDR2 SAAAGT. Trimming cost V 8 bases and J 2 bases, with 15 bases left between them.

J is TRBJ1-2 and V is TRBV19; TRBD1 agrees at 10 bases. This CDR3 comprises 13 residues. Germline values: CDR1 LNHDA, CDR2 SQIVND (reference sequence). With V trimmed by 8 bases and J by 2 bases, 2 bases remained unmatched. The CDR3 here is CASAGQGNYGYTF. CDR3 sequence (DNA): TGTGCCAGTGCGGGACAGGGGAACTATGGCTACACCTTC.

V is TRBV6-8 and J is TRBJ1-1; 7 bases are a match to TRBD1. The V and J ends lost 2 bases and 4 bases, in that order; junction bases with no gene match: 7. The CDR3 runs 15 residues. CDR1 and CDR2 from the germline V gene are MNHGY and SAAAGT. The CDR3 coding sequence is TGTGCCAGCAGTTACCCGACAGGGATGGGCACTGAAGCTTTCTTT. Its protein is CASSYPTGMGTEAFF.

Only a few counts were recorded for this clone. V and J are TRBV6-8 and TRBJ1-3; a weak D match, TRBD1 (5 bases). CDR3 length: 16 amino acids. Germline-derived CDR1 and CDR2 are MNHGY and SAAAGT. Trimming shortened V by 6 bases and J by 3 bases, and 18 bases separated the two germline ends. In DNA, the CDR3 is TGTGCCAGCAGAACCCCGCGCGGGGGGTTTGGAAACACCATATATTTT. It encodes CASRTPRGGFGNTIYF.

The chain is built from TRBV18 and TRBJ2-1; perhaps TRBD1 as D (6 bases). V lost 4 bases to trimming and J lost 3 bases, with 13 bases between them. This CDR3 is 15 amino acids long. Germline lookup yields CDR1 KGHSH and CDR2 LQKENI. The CDR3 loop reads CASSLNRVGYNEQFF. In DNA, the CDR3 is TGTGCCAGCTCACTAAACAGGGTCGGCTACAATGAGCAGTTCTTC.

This rearrangement joins TRBV5-1 to TRBJ2-1; D may be TRBD1 (5 bases). The CDR3 sequence is 15 residues long. Germline V gives CDR1 SGHRS, CDR2 YFSETQ. Between the trimmed V and J ends, which lost 2 bases and 6 bases, there was a span of 15 bases. This CDR3 reads CASSFGQGLGNEQFF. The CDR3 DNA sequence: TGCGCCAGCAGCTTTGGCCAGGGCCTCGGCAATGAGCAGTTCTTC. Supplemented by reference TRBV5-1 and TRBJ2-1, the full variable domain reads KAGVTQTPRYLIKTRGQQVTLSCSPISGHRSVSWYQQTPGQGLQFLFEYFSETQRNKGNFPGRFSGRQFSNSRSEMNVSTLELGDSALYLCASSFGQGLGNEQFFGPGTRLTVL.

This clone was detected once. V is TRBV19 and J is TRBJ1-4, with D uncertain. Trimming pared 4 bases from V and 7 bases from J, leaving 16 bases between. The CDR3 consists of 15 residues. From germline, CDR1 is LNHDA and CDR2 SQIVND (reference sequence). DNA for the CDR3: TGTGCCAGTAGTACCGGGTCCCGCCGGGGTGAAAAACTGTTTTTT. This sequence encodes CASSTGSRRGEKLFF.

V gene TRBV11-3 combines with J gene TRBJ2-7; D not certain. This CDR3 has 16 residues. Trimming took off 3 bases at V and 5 bases at J, with 20 bases between the two ends. Germline assignment: CDR1 SGHNT and CDR2 YENEEA. This CDR3 reads CASSLVGRMVLDEQYF. CDR3 nucleotide sequence: TGTGCCAGCAGCTTGGTTGGTCGGATGGTGTTGGACGAGCAGTACTTC.

This chain connects TRBV23-1 to TRBJ1-1, with D unclear. TRBV23-1 is recorded as an ORF, its role being uncertain. The V gene lost 6 bases and the J gene lost 1 base, with 9 bases spanning the gap. The CDR3 runs to 13 residues. CDR3 in DNA: TGCGCCAGCAGCTTGGATCCGAACACTGAAGCTTTCTTT. Translating it yields CASSLDPNTEAFF.

This sequence joins TRBV14 and TRBJ2-7; no clear D. Trimming took 0 bases from V and 3 from J, leaving 6 bases between them. This CDR3 contains 13 residues. Germline CDR1 SGHDN, CDR2 FVKESK. Here the CDR3 DNA reads TGTGCCAGCAGCCAAGATTACAGCTACGAGCAGTACGTC. Protein: CASSQDYSYEQYV.

V and J are TRBV11-3 and TRBJ1-1; D gene unclear. Trimming took 4 bases from V and 0 from J, leaving 12 bases between them. This CDR3 has 15 amino acids. Germline V lookup: CDR1 SGHNT, CDR2 YENEEA. The CDR3 DNA sequence: TGTGCCAGCAGCTCGGGAGCGAATGTGAACACTGAAGCTTTCTTT. Protein sequence: CASSSGANVNTEAFF.

The chain employs TRBV10-2 and TRBJ1-3, with TRBD1 as a possible D gene (5 bases). CDR1 is WSHSY, CDR2 SAAADI, per germline. V was trimmed by 3 bases and J by 2 bases, leaving 11 bases between them. The CDR3 loop spans 15 amino acids. CDR3 coding DNA: TGCGCCAGCAGTGAATGGGCAGGGACTGGAAACACCATATATTTT. Residues: CASSEWAGTGNTIYF.

This chain connects TRBV5-1 to TRBJ1-3, with TRBD1 matching 9 bases. The V gene's germline CDR1 is SGHRS and CDR2 YFSETQ. The CDR3 consists of 14 residues. V lost 5 bases and J lost 5; bases outside the gene matches: 5. The CDR3 DNA reads TGCGCCAGCAGTTCCGGGACAGGGAGAAACACCATATATTTT. Its protein product is CASSSGTGRNTIYF. Variable domain in full (rest from reference TRBV5-1 and TRBJ1-3): KAGVTQTPRYLIKTRGQQVTLSCSPISGHRSVSWYQQTPGQGLQFLFEYFSETQRNKGNFPGRFSGRQFSNSRSEMNVSTLELGDSALYLCASSSGTGRNTIYFGEGSWLTVV.

This clone was seen a single time. This chain links TRBV7-4 with TRBJ1-1, with unresolved D. The germline gives CDR1 SGHVT, CDR2 SQSDAQ. There are 13 residues in the CDR3. V lost 4 bases and J 10 bases, leaving 16 bases between the germline ends. CDR3 DNA sequence: TGTGCCAGCAGCTCCGACGGTAACGTGCGAGCTTTCTTT. Translating gives CASSSDGNVRAFF.

CDR3 region: CASTLSGTGAAGANVLTF. The CDR3 nucleotides are TGTGCCAGCACCCTTTCCGGGACAGGGGCAGCTGGGGCCAACGTCCTGACTTTC. The chain carries TRBV6-8 and TRBJ2-6, with 10 bases identical to TRBD1. Trimming took 7 bases from V and 2 from J; bases not matched to a gene: 11. CDR1 is MNHGY, CDR2 SAAAGT, per germline. CDR3 size: 18 residues.

This clone turned up a few times. The chain has TRBV6-8 and TRBJ2-3; 8 bases are shared with TRBD1. J was trimmed by 5 bases and V by 6 bases; bases with no gene match: 10. The CDR3 is 15 amino acids. In germline, CDR1 is MNHGY, CDR2 SAAAGT. Written as DNA, the CDR3 is TGTGCCAGCAGAAATAACGGACAGGGAAAAGATACGCAGTATTTT. Its translation is CASRNNGQGKDTQYF.

This clone appeared a few times. The rearrangement links TRBV11-3 to TRBJ2-2; tentative D call: TRBD2 (5 bases). The CDR3 length is 15 residues. Germline CDR1 is SGHNT and CDR2 is YENEEA. Deletions cut 1 base from V and 6 bases from J, with 12 bases between. CDR3 protein: CASSLGGFMPGELFF. The CDR3 nucleotides are TGTGCCAGCAGCTTAGGAGGGTTCATGCCCGGGGAGCTGTTTTTT.

The table lists this clone with a few counts. CDR3 in amino acids: CASSTPATNEKLFF. The CDR3 nucleotides are TGTGCCAGTAGTACGCCAGCAACTAATGAAAAACTGTTTTTT. The chain links TRBV19 to TRBJ1-4; D gene uncertain. V was trimmed by 4 bases and J by 0 bases, leaving 6 bases between them. Germline values: CDR1 LNHDA, CDR2 SQIVND (reference sequence). CDR3 size: 14 residues. The variable domain in full, completed from reference TRBV19 and TRBJ1-4, reads DGGITQSPKYLFRKEGQNVTLSCEQNLNHDAMYWYRQDPGQGLRLIYYSQIVNDFQKGDIAEGYSVSREKKESFPLTVTSAQKNPTAFYLCASSTPATNEKLFFGSGTQLSVL.